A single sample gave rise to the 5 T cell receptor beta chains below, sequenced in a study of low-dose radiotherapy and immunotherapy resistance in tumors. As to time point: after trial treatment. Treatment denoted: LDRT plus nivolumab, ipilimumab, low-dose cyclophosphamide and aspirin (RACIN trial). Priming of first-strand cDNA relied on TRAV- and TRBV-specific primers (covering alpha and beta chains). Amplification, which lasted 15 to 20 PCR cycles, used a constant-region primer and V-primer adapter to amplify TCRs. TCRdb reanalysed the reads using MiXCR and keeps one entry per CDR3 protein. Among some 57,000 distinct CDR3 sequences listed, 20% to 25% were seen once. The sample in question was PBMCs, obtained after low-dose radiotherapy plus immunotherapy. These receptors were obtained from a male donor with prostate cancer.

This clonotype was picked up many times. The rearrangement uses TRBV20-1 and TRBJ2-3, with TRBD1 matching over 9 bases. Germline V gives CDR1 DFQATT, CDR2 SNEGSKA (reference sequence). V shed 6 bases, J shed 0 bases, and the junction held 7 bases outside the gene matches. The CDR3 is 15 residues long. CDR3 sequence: CSAPDRGRSTDTQYF. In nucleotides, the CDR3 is TGCAGTGCACCGGACAGGGGACGAAGCACAGATACGCAGTATTTT.

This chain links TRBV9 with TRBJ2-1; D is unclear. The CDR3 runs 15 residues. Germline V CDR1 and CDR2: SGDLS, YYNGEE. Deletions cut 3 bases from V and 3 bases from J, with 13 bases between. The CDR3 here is CASSAQPIYYNEQFF. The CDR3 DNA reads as TGTGCCAGCAGCGCCCAACCAATTTACTACAATGAGCAGTTCTTC.

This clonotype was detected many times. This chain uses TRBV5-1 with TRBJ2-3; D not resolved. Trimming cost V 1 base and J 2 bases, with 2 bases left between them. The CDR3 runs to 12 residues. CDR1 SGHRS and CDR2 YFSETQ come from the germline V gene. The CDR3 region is CASSLPTDTQYF. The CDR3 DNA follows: TGCGCCAGCAGCTTGCCCACAGATACGCAGTATTTT.

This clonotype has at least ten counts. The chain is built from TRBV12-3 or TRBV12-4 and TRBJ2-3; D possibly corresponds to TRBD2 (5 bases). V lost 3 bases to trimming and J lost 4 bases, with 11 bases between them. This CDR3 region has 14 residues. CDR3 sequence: CASSLSSRADTQYF. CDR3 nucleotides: TGTGCCAGCAGTTTGAGCTCGCGGGCAGATACGCAGTATTTT.

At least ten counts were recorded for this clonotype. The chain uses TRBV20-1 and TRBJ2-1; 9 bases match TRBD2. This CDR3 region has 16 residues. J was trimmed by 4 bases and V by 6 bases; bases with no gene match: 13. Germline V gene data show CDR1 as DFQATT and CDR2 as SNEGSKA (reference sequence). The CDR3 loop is CSALSRAGGSYNEQFF. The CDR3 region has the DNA TGCAGTGCCCTGAGCCGGGCGGGAGGGTCTTACAATGAGCAGTTCTTC.